The text below deals with one TCR beta chain. This clonotype showed up just a few times. The antigen it binds to is not known. No much larger clone exists at a distance of one base, and base qualities are not known. This record belongs to a study of regulatory T cells in long-lasting Graves disease (dated by TCRdb to the early 2020s). As for the study more broadly: Antithyroid drugs had been taken for less than 3 months by newly diagnosed Graves' disease patients. The study took place in China and was registered as a clinical trial. Peripheral blood TCR sequencing and RNA sequencing compared persistent Graves' disease patients with newly diagnosed Graves' disease patients. TCR sequencing covered some 13 persistent and approximately 20 newly diagnosed Graves' disease patients, some 35 samples in total. The paper as a whole reports these results and caveats: Only peripheral blood was studied, because thyroid tissue, the primary lesion, was inaccessible. Persistent Graves' disease patients showed lower TCR Shannon entropy and fewer highly expanded clones than newly diagnosed patients, suggesting clonal expansion. Patients with persistent disease shared more public clonotypes (around 2,500) than newly diagnosed patients did (more than 900). The small sample size was acknowledged by the authors as a limitation that may reduce accuracy. Sequencing and analysis were limited to the TCR beta chain. Persistent disease showed preferential use of TRBV28, TRBJ1-2 and TRBJ2-5, whereas newly diagnosed disease favored TRBV20-1 and TRBJ2-1.

Libraries were prepared through multiplex PCR. The sequencer listed for this sample is Illumina HiSeq 4000. CDR3 regions were amplified by Arm-PCR with iRepertoire HTBI primers to construct TCR beta libraries. Before sequencing, the PCR products went through gel purification. As for the authors' bioinformatics: Gene usage analysis of CDR3 amino acid clonotypes relied on the 60 or so TRBV and 12 to 15 TRBJ segments identified across samples. COPE and FqMerger were used to merge the filtered high-quality paired reads into contigs. BLAST was used to align contigs to IMGT TRBV, TRBD and TRBJ reference genes, and CDR3 was defined according to IMGT. Any clonotype with a frequency above 0.1% was classified as a highly expanded clone. Shannon entropy served as the measure of repertoire diversity, while the Gini coefficient captured V-J evenness. Clonotypes shared by more than one individual were considered public. Clones were called with MiXCR by TCRdb after fastp trimmed the public reads at Q25, and only in-frame beta chains were retained. Each entry is one CDR3 protein sequence, shown with its most common DNA and genes. The V and J calls reflect TCRdb's pipeline rather than the authors' work. The sample has approximately 360,000 distinct CDR3 sequences on record, over 9.5% of them singletons. Under 20% of the sample is in the top ten clones.

The germline V gene gives CDR1 as SGHVS and CDR2 as FNYEAQ. The CDR3 runs 18 residues from the cysteine to the phenylalanine. This entry keeps only the CDR3 DNA: 54 bases, framed from base 1. V loses 0 bases at its end and J loses 8 bases; junction bases beyond the gene matches: 7. This specimen's time point label, per the study, means: newly diagnosed GD, antithyroid drugs for less than 3 months. For both TCR sequencing and RNA sequencing, RNA was extracted from PBMCs in TRIzol. Graves' disease was diagnosed according to American Thyroid Association guidelines. Patients for the study were recruited at an endocrinology department in Xi'an, China. Each patient gave approximately 10 milliliters of peripheral blood, collected in an EDTA anticoagulant tube. PBMCs were isolated by Ficoll Paque Plus density gradient separation without further T cell sorting. RNA quality was checked with an Agilent 2100 Bioanalyzer and agarose gel, and concentration with a NanoDrop 2000.

This sample was shared with a second study, whose subject was T cells in Graves' hyperthyroidism and ophthalmopathy. The second source states: Stable Graves' hyperthyroidism was defined as the absence of progression to ophthalmopathy over 18 months of follow-up. Hyperthyroidism patients were newly diagnosed, had a disease duration of under 2 months, and were aged 18 to 65 years. Exclusion was applied to patients with uncontrolled infections, other autoimmune diseases, pregnancy or lactation. Diagnoses relied on clinical symptoms, serum thyroxine and TRAb, thyroid ultrasound and orbital computed tomography. The first round of RT-PCR for the TCR CDR3 was performed with the HTBI primer set and the Qiagen OneStep RT-PCR kit. Most expanded thyroid clonotypes (frequency above 0.001) were also detected in blood, suggesting blood repertoires may reflect thyroid immune responses. Ophthalmopathy was separated from stable hyperthyroidism by a 13 V-J signature model, with over 85% sensitivity and approximately 84% specificity obtained in cross-validation and 80%/75% obtained in testing. During validation, the model predicted progression to ophthalmopathy a median of around 7 months ahead of onset, with more than 60% sensitivity and more than 72% specificity. To identify distinguishing TCR V-J signatures, a discovery cohort of 100 or so patients was used, comprising approximately 40 with Graves' ophthalmopathy and 57 with stable Graves' hyperthyroidism. An independent validation cohort of around 19 hyperthyroidism patients and about 15 patients who later progressed to ophthalmopathy tested prospective prediction of ophthalmopathy. The 100 or so discovery patients were randomly split 7:3 into training and test sets. In addition, the study compared T-cell repertoires in thyroid tissue and in blood from several Graves' hyperthyroidism patients. After sampling, hyperthyroidism patients received methimazole starting at 30 mg daily, and ophthalmopathy patients received high-dose intravenous methylprednisolone. The libraries were constructed in a second round of multiplex PCR and then size-selected and purified. Paired-end sequencing of the libraries was performed with 100 bp reads on an Illumina HiSeq2000. SOAPnuke was used to process the raw data, throwing out any read that contained adapters or uncalled bases, had a mean Phred below 15, or lacked an exact constant-primer or identifier match. COPE v1.2.5 was used to merge the high-quality paired reads, and each unique nucleotide sequence was defined as a clonotype. MiTCR v1.1 was used to align the clonotypes against IMGT TRBV, TRBD and TRBJ reference segments. The analysis included only V-J combinations with a frequency above 0.0001, which together covered 99% to 99.2% of the repertoires. A TCS score was defined as the ratio of F50 (clonal expansion) to E x V (chaos), with BLOSUM62-based TCRdist applied between CDR3 peptides within each V-J. Welch's t-statistics and random forest reduced approximately 520 V-J features to under 15, which were used in a naive Bayes classifier (R e1071). No statistical method was used to set the sample size in advance, and investigators knew the group allocation. TCR Vbeta CDR3 sequencing of some 140 peripheral blood samples (roughly 41 ophthalmopathy, 75 or so hyperthyroidism and approximately 17 progressor patients) is reported in the paper.

The sequenced sample was peripheral blood mononuclear cells (PBMCs), obtained at new diagnosis, from a patient treated with antithyroid drugs. The V and J genes are TRBV7-6 and TRBJ2-1; the junction holds 16 bases that match TRBD2. The sequence was obtained from a young woman with Graves disease. Donor details come from another sample of the same person, matched by shared clones. The CDR3 loop reads CASSLAGGLAGGFDEQFF. The base sequence is TGTGCCAGCAGCTTAGCTGGGGGACTAGCGGGGGGGTTTGATGAGCAGTTCTTC.